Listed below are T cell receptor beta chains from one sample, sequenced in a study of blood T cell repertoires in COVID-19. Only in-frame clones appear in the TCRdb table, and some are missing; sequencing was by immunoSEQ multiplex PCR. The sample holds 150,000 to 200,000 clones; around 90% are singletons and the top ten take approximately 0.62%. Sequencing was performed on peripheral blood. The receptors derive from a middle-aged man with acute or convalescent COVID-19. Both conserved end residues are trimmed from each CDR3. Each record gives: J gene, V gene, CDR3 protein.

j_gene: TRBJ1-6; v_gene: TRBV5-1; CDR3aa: ASSQGQHNSPLH
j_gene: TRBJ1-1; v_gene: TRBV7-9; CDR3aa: ASSSKNTEAF
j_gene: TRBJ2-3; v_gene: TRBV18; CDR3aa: ASSPRVRGTDTQY
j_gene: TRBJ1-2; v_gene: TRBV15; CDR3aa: ATNRDRTSYGYT
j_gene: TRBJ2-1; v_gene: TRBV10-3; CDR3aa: AINPRQGRDNEQF
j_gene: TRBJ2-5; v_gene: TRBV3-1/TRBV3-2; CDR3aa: ASSRRGGKETQY
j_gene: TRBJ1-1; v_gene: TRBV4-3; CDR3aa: ASSFYRGPGTEAF
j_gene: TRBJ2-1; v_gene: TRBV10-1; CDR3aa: ASSELGLAGGAQF
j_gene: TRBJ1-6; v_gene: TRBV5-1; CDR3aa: ASSPGSGGTYSPLH
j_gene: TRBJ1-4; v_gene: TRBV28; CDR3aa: ASGLGGSEKLF
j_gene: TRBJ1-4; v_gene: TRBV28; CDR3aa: ASMGTDNEKLF
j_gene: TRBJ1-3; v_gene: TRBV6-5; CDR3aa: ASSRTGHGNTIY
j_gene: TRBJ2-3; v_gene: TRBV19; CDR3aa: ASSTRTDTQY